This T cell receptor (beta chain) derives from a study of cytomegalovirus exposure and HLA in healthy donors listed by TCRdb under 2017. Background for the entire study: An earlier analysis of approximately 590 of the donors reported more than 250 Gb of sequence data and 117 million unique TCR beta sequences from roughly 200 million T cells. Rather than using new phenotypic data, the later analysis identified candidate immune exposures from TCR beta sequences and from how often those sequences occurred across donors. The study used immunosequencing to profile the T cell repertoires of more than 650 subjects and linked those repertoires to cytomegalovirus serostatus. The number of donors typed differed by locus, with roughly 629-640 for A, B, C, DRB1 and DQB1, approximately 500 for DQA1, 606 for DPA1, and some 440 for DPB1. A later analysis re-examined previously published TCR beta repertoires from roughly 650 donors and added high-resolution HLA genotyping to investigate patterns of TCR occurrence. Four to six DR-DQ haplotypes were handled as single units for association and clustering, since linkage in the cohort was strong. An earlier analysis of 587 of the donors applied high-throughput TCR beta sequencing to assess whether each TCR beta V gene segment acted as functional or pseudogenic. An early release covering roughly 580 HLA-typed donors comprised about 300 gigabases of sequencing data and 85 million to 100 million unique TCR sequences. The study was designed to test whether signatures of past pathogen exposure could be identified by cataloging public T cell receptors. A separate validation cohort of about 110 different subjects was used in addition to the approximately 610-subject first cohort. Among 398 genotyped donors of the cohort, an average of approximately 240,000 unique TCR beta nucleotide sequences were sequenced per donor, around 20% of them non-productive. Donor age, sex, ethnicity and CMV serostatus were compiled together with the repertoire data. Class I and class II HLA loci were covered by the typing at four-digit resolution. All discovery cohort repertoires had been generated using a single sequencing platform. The genetic ancestry cluster associated with self-reported Caucasian donors included over 80% of the 300 to 400 genotyped donors. Genome-wide SNP genotypes for about 65% of the 666 donors were used in a later genetic analysis, which treated that subset as a discovery cohort. To predict cytomegalovirus infection status, the study combined high-throughput TCR immunosequencing, statistical association of individual TCRs with disease status, and machine learning.

The cohort comprised several hundred healthy bone marrow donors. Cohort members were all nominally healthy when sampled, although unrecorded immune exposures were likely present. The donor tested CMV seropositive and was one of the 289 seropositive cohort members. Every donor gave a peripheral blood sample, and the peripheral blood mononuclear cells from that sample were used for TCR beta sequencing. The Qiagen DNeasy Blood Extraction Kit was used to extract genomic DNA from the blood cell samples. General findings and caveats noted by the study authors: When HLA alleles, especially DR and DQ, strongly co-occurred, attributing TCR associations to individual alleles was difficult. In vitro tests confirmed that a few of the cytomegalovirus-associated TCR beta chains recognize cytomegalovirus antigens. A group of highly shared sequence variants was considered likely to be a technical artifact of the sequencing pipeline. At a false discovery rate of 0.05, a later analysis linked 15,000 to 20,000 TCR beta sequences to specific HLA alleles. For the cohort, immune exposure information was limited to CMV serostatus. HLA typing was unavailable for some donors at each locus, so association tests used only the typed subset. The cohort was sequenced for TCR beta chains only, and without alpha or paired-chain data the features that could be detected were limited. In the study, around 160 TCR beta chains were listed as associated with cytomegalovirus. A later analysis found that most CMV-associated TCR beta chains appeared HLA-restricted, with HLA associations seemingly driven largely by CMV exposure. A later analysis found that HLA-associated TCR beta chains were more clonally expanded and had lower generation probabilities than equally common non-associated chains. Compared with the roughly 720-donor mean, donors in an Asian-associated ancestry cluster had fewer N-insertions in productive TCRs, according to a later genetic analysis. Several of the top co-occurrence clusters appeared to be linked to parvovirus B19, influenza, CMV and Epstein-Barr virus, according to a later analysis. Across donors, most TCR sequences were observed very rarely, whereas some public TCRs were present in many individuals. Some IMGT-functional V segments, including TRBV6-2 and TRBV6-3, could not be distinguished by the 87-base-pair reads and were therefore excluded. A further reported finding was that TCR beta sequences accurately predicted the HLA-A and HLA-B alleles for most subjects in the first cohort. Broadly in line with IMGT annotations, most TCR beta V segments showed up in productive rearrangements about 87% or about 30% of the time in an earlier analysis of 450 to 600 of the donors. Because counts were too low, seventeen rarely observed V segments, including chromosome 9 orphons, were excluded from the earlier analysis of several hundred of the donors. The classifier was reported to diagnose cytomegalovirus status with high specificity and sensitivity in both the original and validation cohorts. Correlated functional status among segregating V segments might reflect linkage disequilibrium, but an unknown experimental factor could not be ruled out. A later analysis found that TCR association rates varied across HLA loci, with DRB1 alleles showing the most associated TCRs and HLA-C alleles the fewest. The presence/absence analyses assumed that sequencing depth was roughly uniform across donors, and that assumption may not be true. An association between a missense DCLRE1C variant and V-gene and J-gene trimming of TCR beta chains was found in a later genetic analysis and replicated in an independent cohort. According to the authors, the approach could potentially be generalized to other disease states and immunological phenotypes.

Libraries were built with the immunoSEQ multiplex PCR assay. The multiplex PCR relied on a mix of 60 forward primers for TCR Vbeta segments and 13 reverse primers for TCR Jbeta segments. A multiplex PCR assay on genomic DNA amplified the CDR3 region of rearranged TCR beta genes. The amplified TCR beta libraries were sequenced on the Illumina HiSeq System as 87-base-pair reads. Processing in the source paper ran as follows. Across the roughly 600 repertoires, a later analysis counted 80 million or so unique TCR beta chains, 8.5 million to 12 million of which were shared by at least two donors. A nearest-neighbor algorithm error-corrected the raw reads and collapsed the reads into unique sequences, merging closely related sequences to remove PCR and sequencing errors. Alignment of CDR3 sequences to IMGT reference sequences was used to assign V, D and J gene segments. For a sequence to be retained, a match of at least six nucleotides was required to both a V gene segment and a J gene segment. A rearrangement counted as productive if the CDR3 had no stop codons and remained in frame with V and J, and every other rearrangement counted as non-productive. Following IMGT convention, CDR3 was defined as the stretch from the second conserved V-encoded cysteine up to the conserved J-encoded phenylalanine. In an earlier analysis of around 570 of the donors, sequences lacking an unambiguous match to a single V gene segment were excluded. An earlier analysis of just under 600 of the donors called V segments functional above 56.7% productive rearrangements and segregating when the between-donor standard deviation exceeded 5%. To diagnose cytomegalovirus status from the catalog of TCR beta chain sequences, a statistical classification framework was built. In a later analysis, V and J genes were assigned by comparing TCR nucleotide sequences against IMGT/GENE-DB human TR gene sequences. The TCRdist pipeline was used in a later analysis to assign CDR3 sequences and most-parsimonious VDJ recombination scenarios. In a later analysis, every TCR beta chain was defined by the combination of its CDR3 amino acid sequence and its V-gene family, and reads without a unique V-gene family were dropped. To address suspected cross-contamination and a sequencing artifact, a later analysis removed some 620 highly shared, low-generation-probability nucleotide sequences. For each public chain, a later analysis derived a clonal expansion index from normalized ranks of inferred template counts within each repertoire. A later analysis computed generation probabilities with a VDJ recombination model fitted to out-of-frame rearrangements, and checked the results against IGoR. In a later analysis, hypergeometric tests were used to score TCR-TCR, TCR-HLA and TCR-CMV co-occurrence, with a repertoire-size bias correction applied to TCR pairs. False discovery rates were estimated in a later analysis by permuting HLA or CMV assignments 20 times. In a later analysis, co-occurring TCRs were grouped using DBSCAN, and TCRdist sequence similarity was added for clustering within HLA-allele-positive subsets. Co-occurrence clustering excluded repertoires with fewer than 30,000 or more than 120,000 public chains, plus five with anomalous nucleotide sharing. Imported from immuneACCESS, the table was reduced by TCRdb to in-frame sequences with V and J called. These copies leave out some clones; in studies compared against another copy, an unresolved V gene accounts for under half, and the cause of the remainder is not known. V, J and clone size reflect that table, while D and trimming were determined from the DNA. The sample includes under 150,000 clones, with around 86% observed a single time. Jointly, the top ten make up about 8.1% of the sample.

This clone appeared once. Its antigen target is currently unknown. Nothing much larger sits one base from this clone, and base qualities are not available. Based on the germline V gene (reference sequence), the CDR1 and CDR2 sequences are DFQATT and SNEGSKA. Deletion took 6 bases off V and 4 bases off J, with a span of 5 bases between the germline ends. Spanning cysteine to phenylalanine, the CDR3 consists of 10 amino acids. The retained sequence is limited to the CDR3, 30 bases, with the frame set at the first base. The chain employs TRBV20-1 and TRBJ2-3, and TRBD2 may be the D gene, going by 5 matching bases. The sequenced sample was PBMCs. This sequence originates from a woman in her 50s in good health and CMV-seropositive. CDR3 reads: CSARADTQYF. The nucleotide sequence reads TGCAGTGCGCGGGCAGATACGCAGTATTTT.